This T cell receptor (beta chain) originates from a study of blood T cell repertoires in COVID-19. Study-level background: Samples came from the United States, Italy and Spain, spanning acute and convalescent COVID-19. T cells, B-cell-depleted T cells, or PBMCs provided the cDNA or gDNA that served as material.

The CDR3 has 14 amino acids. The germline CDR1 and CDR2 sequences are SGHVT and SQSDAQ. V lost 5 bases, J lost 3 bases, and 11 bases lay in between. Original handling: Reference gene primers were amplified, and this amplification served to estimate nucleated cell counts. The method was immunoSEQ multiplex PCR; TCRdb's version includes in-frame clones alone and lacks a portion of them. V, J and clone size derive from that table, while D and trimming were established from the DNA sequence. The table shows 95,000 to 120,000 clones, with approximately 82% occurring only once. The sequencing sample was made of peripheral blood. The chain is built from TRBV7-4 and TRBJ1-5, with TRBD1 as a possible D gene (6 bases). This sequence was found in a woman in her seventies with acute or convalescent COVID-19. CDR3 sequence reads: CASSRDRHNQPQHF. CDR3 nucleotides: TGTGCCAGCAGCCGCGACAGGCACAATCAGCCCCAGCATTTT.